The clone carrying this T cell receptor beta chain was seen repeatedly, ten times or more. With iRepertoire HTBI primers and Arm-PCR of CDR3 regions, TCR beta libraries were built. TCRdb re-derived calls from the multiplex PCR reads in MiXCR, one entry per CDR3 protein. The data contain approximately 400,000 distinct CDR3 sequences, under 15% of them singletons. This specimen belongs to a study of regulatory T cells in long-lasting Graves disease. Specified time point: newly diagnosed GD, antithyroid drugs for less than 3 months. PBMC-derived RNA was used for the TCR library. The V gene lost 1 base and the J gene lost 7 bases, with 10 bases spanning the gap. Germline CDR1 reads SGHAT; CDR2 reads FQNNGV. This CDR3 spans 13 amino acids. These data also formed part of another study, on T cells in Graves' hyperthyroidism and ophthalmopathy.

Sequenced here: peripheral blood mononuclear cells (PBMCs), sampled at new diagnosis, from a patient treated with antithyroid drugs. This TCR came from a woman between 25 and 40 years old with Graves disease. J is TRBJ1-1 and V is TRBV11-2; a weak D match, TRBD1 (5 bases). CDR3 bases: TGTGCCAGCAGCTTAGTTGAGGGGATTGAAGCTTTCTTT. The encoded protein is CASSLVEGIEAFF.